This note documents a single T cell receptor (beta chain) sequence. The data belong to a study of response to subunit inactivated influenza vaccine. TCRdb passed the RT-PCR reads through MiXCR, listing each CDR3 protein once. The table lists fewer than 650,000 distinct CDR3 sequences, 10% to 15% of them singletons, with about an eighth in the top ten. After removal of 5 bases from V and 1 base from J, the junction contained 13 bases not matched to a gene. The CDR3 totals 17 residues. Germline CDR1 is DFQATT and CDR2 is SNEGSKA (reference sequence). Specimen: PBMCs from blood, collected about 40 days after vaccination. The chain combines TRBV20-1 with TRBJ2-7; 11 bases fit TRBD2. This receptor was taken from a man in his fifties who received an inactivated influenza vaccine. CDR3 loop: CSARLQRLAGPSYEQYF. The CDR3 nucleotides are TGCAGTGCTCGACTTCAACGACTAGCGGGACCGTCCTACGAGCAGTACTTC.